The 32 T cell receptor beta chains given below trace back to one sample, sequenced in a study of shared clonotypes between healthy human individuals. Generated by immunoSEQ multiplex PCR, the TCRdb table keeps only in-frame clones and is missing some. The sample lists hundreds of thousands of clones, about 96% seen once, with about 0.34% in the top ten. Sequencing input: memory CD8+ T cells sorted from blood. Sample subset: CD45RO+ cells pooled with CCR7-negative TemRA cells. These receptors all come from a man aged 30 to 45 in good health.

The chain recombines TRBV28 with TRBJ2-1, with D maybe TRBD1 (5 bases). V lost 1 base to trimming and J lost 0 bases, with 10 bases between them. Germline-derived CDR1 and CDR2 are MDHEN and SYDVKM. The CDR3 has 16 amino acids. The CDR3: CASSLSSGLSYNEQFF. CDR3 nucleotide sequence: TGTGCCAGCAGTTTATCATCAGGGCTCTCCTACAATGAGCAGTTCTTC.

The chain uses TRBV25-1 and TRBJ1-1; D remains ambiguous. The CDR3 runs 13 residues. Germline V lookup: CDR1 MGHDK, CDR2 SYGVNS. V was cut by 2 bases and J by 2 bases, with 6 bases left in between. The CDR3 DNA follows: TGTGCCAGCAGTGAAAGGACCAACACTGAAGCTTTCTTT. It specifies CASSERTNTEAFF. Based on the CDR3 plus reference TRBV25-1 and TRBJ1-1, the full variable domain is EADIYQTPRYLVIGTGKKITLECSQTMGHDKMYWYQQDPGMELHLIHYSYGVNSTEKGDLSSESTVSRIRTEHFPLTLESARPSHTSQYLCASSERTNTEAFFGQGTRLTVV.

This clone was seen a handful of times. The chain is built from TRBV5-4 and TRBJ1-5; D gene unclear. CDR1 and CDR2 from the germline V gene are SGHNT and YYREEE (reference sequence). The CDR3 is made up of 13 amino acids. Deletions cut 3 bases from V and 4 bases from J, with 8 bases between. In DNA, the CDR3 is TGTGCCAGCAGCTCTGACCGGAATCAGCCCCAGCATTTT. Its protein product is CASSSDRNQPQHF.

CDR3 sequence (DNA): TGTGCCAGCAGCTTGGGCAGAACCCTCTCTGGGGCCAACGTCCTGACTTTC. This codes for CASSLGRTLSGANVLTF. This chain uses TRBV5-6 with TRBJ2-6; no definite D call. Trimming cost V 0 bases and J 0 bases, with 10 bases left between them. This CDR3 region has 17 residues. Germline V CDR1 and CDR2: SGHDT, YYEEEE.

This clone was observed a few times. The CDR3 nucleotides are TGTGCCAGCAACTTCCGGGGTAATGAAAAACTGTTTTTT. The encoded protein is CASNFRGNEKLFF. This chain connects TRBV13 to TRBJ1-4; D is uncertain. The CDR3 contains 13 residues. Germline loops: CDR1 PRHDT, CDR2 FYEKMQ (reference sequence). The V end lost 7 bases, the J end lost 4 bases, and 10 bases lay between the germline ends. Using reference TRBV13 and TRBJ1-4 for the parts outside the CDR3, the full variable domain is AAGVIQSPRHLIKEKRETATLKCYPIPRHDTVYWYQQGPGQDPQFLISFYEKMQSDKGSIPDRFSAQQFSDYHSELNMSSLELGDSALYFCASNFRGNEKLFFGSGTQLSVL.

The chain couples TRBV2 to TRBJ2-3; possible D gene TRBD2, 6 bases. The CDR3 loop spans 15 amino acids. Germline CDR1 SNHLY, CDR2 FYNNEI. The ends were cut back, 0 bases at V and 0 bases at J, with 7 bases in the middle. CDR3 bases: TGTGCCAGCAGTGAAGCTGGGACTAGCACAGATACGCAGTATTTT. Its protein product is CASSEAGTSTDTQYF.

J is TRBJ2-5 and V is TRBV19; TRBD1 matches at 8 bases. CDR1 LNHDA and CDR2 SQIVND come from the germline V gene (reference sequence). The CDR3 runs 14 residues. V trimming: 6 bases; J trimming: 5 bases; junction bases outside the gene matches: 8. CDR3 loop: CASSGQGRGETQYF. In DNA, the CDR3 is TGTGCCAGTAGCGGACAGGGTCGGGGGGAGACCCAGTACTTC.

The rearrangement joins TRBV9 to TRBJ2-3; D unresolved. V was cut by 4 bases and J by 2 bases, with 8 bases left in between. The CDR3 sequence is 13 residues long. Germline CDR1 reads SGDLS; CDR2 reads YYNGEE. The CDR3, as DNA: TGTGCCAGCAGCACCCAGCCCACAGATACGCAGTATTTT. Translated, it gives CASSTQPTDTQYF.

The J gene is TRBJ2-5, the V gene TRBV28, with 8 bases identical to TRBD1. The germline V gene encodes CDR1 MDHEN and CDR2 SYDVKM. The CDR3 consists of 16 residues. The trim removed 5 bases at V and 2 bases at J, leaving 10 bases unmatched. CDR3 sequence reads: CASSTSHYRGQETQYF. CDR3 nucleotides: TGTGCCAGCAGTACTAGCCACTACAGGGGGCAAGAGACCCAGTACTTC.

V gene TRBV5-6 combines with J gene TRBJ1-3; D gene unclear. The CDR3 length is 14 residues. Germline V gives CDR1 SGHDT, CDR2 YYEEEE. V was clipped by 1 base and J by 7 bases, with 12 bases between them. This CDR3 reads CASSLRQSGNTIYF. CDR3 coding DNA: TGTGCCAGCAGCTTGAGGCAGAGTGGGAACACCATATATTTT.

This sequence joins TRBV5-6 and TRBJ2-7; D is uncertain. V lost 4 bases to trimming and J lost 0 bases, with 5 bases between them. Germline V gives CDR1 SGHDT, CDR2 YYEEEE. This CDR3 has 12 residues. The CDR3 here is CASSKSSYEQYF. CDR3 in DNA: TGTGCCAGCAGCAAAAGCTCCTACGAGCAGTACTTC. Using reference TRBV5-6 and TRBJ2-7 for the parts outside the CDR3, the full variable domain is DAGVTQSPTHLIKTRGQQVTLRCSPKSGHDTVSWYQQALGQGPQFIFQYYEEEERQRGNFPDRFSGHQFPNYSSELNVNALLLGDSALYLCASSKSSYEQYFGPGTRLTVT.

Remarks on this clone: The same CDR3 also results from other DNA sequences found in this sample. The rearrangement links TRBV7-9 to TRBJ2-7; D possibly corresponds to TRBD1 (5 bases). Trimming stripped 1 base from V and 0 bases from J, with 7 bases between. Per the germline V gene, CDR1 is SEHNR and CDR2 is FQNEAQ (reference sequence). The CDR3 runs 14 residues. The CDR3 region has the DNA TGTGCCAGCAGCTTAGACAGGAGCTCCTACGAGCAGTACTTC. Residues: CASSLDRSSYEQYF.

The rearrangement joins TRBV28 to TRBJ1-1; the D gene is possibly TRBD1 (6 bases). This CDR3 is 16 amino acids long. Looked up from germline, CDR1 is MDHEN and CDR2 is SYDVKM. Trimming left V 3 bases short and J 7 bases short, with 21 bases between. In DNA form, the CDR3 reads TGTGCCAGCAGTTTTATAGAGGACAGCCAACAACGTGAAGCTTTCTTT. Translating gives CASSFIEDSQQREAFF.

The genes are TRBV7-9 and TRBJ2-1, with D maybe TRBD1 (5 bases). CDR3 length: 15 residues. Trimming left V 1 base short and J 5 bases short, with 12 bases between. Germline CDR1 and CDR2: SEHNR and FQNEAQ (reference sequence). As DNA, the CDR3 is TGTGCCAGCAGCTTAGGCAGGGAAATTAACAATGAGCAGTTCTTC. Translated, it gives CASSLGREINNEQFF. Full variable domain (missing parts from reference TRBV7-9 and TRBJ2-1): DTGVSQNPRHKITKRGQNVTFRCDPISEHNRLYWYRQTLGQGPEFLTYFQNEAQLEKSRLLSDRFSAERPKGSFSTLEIQRTEQGDSAMYLCASSLGREINNEQFFGPGTRLTVL.

This chain joins TRBV6-1 and TRBJ1-1; TRBD1 matches at 9 bases. This CDR3 has 16 residues. The V gene end was trimmed by 1 base and the J gene end by 4 bases; junction bases not matched to a gene: 7. Germline CDR1 MNHNS, CDR2 SASEGT. Written as DNA, the CDR3 is TGTGCCAGCAGTGAAGTCTCAACAGGGGGCGTCACTGAAGCTTTCTTT. Translated: CASSEVSTGGVTEAFF.

The rearrangement links TRBV4-1 to TRBJ2-2; 9 nucleotides line up with TRBD2. V lost 0 bases and J lost 9; bases outside the gene matches: 5. Germline V gene sequence: CDR1 MGHRA, CDR2 YSYEKL. CDR3 length equals 15 residues. The CDR3 spells CASSQDSAGGRELFF. CDR3 bases: TGCGCCAGCAGCCAAGATTCGGCGGGAGGGCGGGAGCTGTTTTTT.

The rearrangement links TRBV29-1 to TRBJ2-6; no reliable D call. The CDR3 extends over 13 amino acids. Per the germline V gene, CDR1 is SQVTM and CDR2 is ANQGSEA. Trimming took off 4 bases at V and 1 base at J, with 5 bases between the two ends. For the CDR3, the DNA is TGCAGCGTTGGTCTATCTGGGGCCAACGTCCTGACTTTC. This sequence encodes CSVGLSGANVLTF.

This chain joins TRBV7-3 and TRBJ2-1; TRBD2 aligns across 11 bases. The CDR3 extends over 15 amino acids. V trimming: 5 bases; J trimming: 7 bases; junction bases outside the gene matches: 7. Germline V CDR1 and CDR2: SGHTA, FQGTGA. Here the CDR3 DNA reads TGTGCCAGCAGCGTCGGACTAGCGGGTGTGAATGAGCAGTTCTTC. It codes for CASSVGLAGVNEQFF.

On this clone: Different DNA sequences within this sample yield the same CDR3. The chain uses TRBV13 and TRBJ1-2; weak D call: TRBD1 (5 bases). V dropped 0 bases and J dropped 4 bases, with 9 bases sitting between them. The CDR3 loop spans 14 amino acids. Germline loops: CDR1 PRHDT, CDR2 FYEKMQ (reference sequence). The CDR3 DNA reads TGTGCCAGCAGCTTAGGGCAGGGACCCTATGGCTACACCTTC. Protein sequence: CASSLGQGPYGYTF. Full variable domain (missing parts from reference TRBV13 and TRBJ1-2): AAGVIQSPRHLIKEKRETATLKCYPIPRHDTVYWYQQGPGQDPQFLISFYEKMQSDKGSIPDRFSAQQFSDYHSELNMSSLELGDSALYFCASSLGQGPYGYTFGSGTRLTVV.

This clone has a single count. The rearrangement links TRBV4-1 to TRBJ2-3; tentatively, D is TRBD1 (6 bases). This CDR3 contains 15 residues. CDR1 is MGHRA, CDR2 YSYEKL, per germline. V was cut by 1 base and J by 4 bases, with 12 bases left in between. CDR3 amino acids: CASSQVSRGPDTQYF. The CDR3 nucleotides are TGCGCCAGCAGCCAAGTTAGCAGGGGCCCAGATACGCAGTATTTT.

This chain connects TRBV6-5 to TRBJ2-5, with a possible D match to TRBD2 (5 bases). Per germline, CDR1 MNHEY and CDR2 SVGAGI. V lost 1 base, J lost 5 bases, and 11 bases lay in between. CDR3 length: 14 amino acids. Here the CDR3 reads CASSYLSTGETQYF. The CDR3 coding sequence is TGTGCCAGCAGTTACTTGAGCACGGGGGAGACCCAGTACTTC.

This chain uses TRBV6-1 with TRBJ2-7; 7 bases match TRBD2. V lost 3 bases and J lost 1; bases outside the gene matches: 6. Germline V gene data show CDR1 as MNHNS and CDR2 as SASEGT. The CDR3 sequence is 15 residues long. Here the CDR3 reads CASSDLAGASYEQYF. The CDR3 nucleotides read TGTGCCAGCAGTGATCTGGCGGGAGCATCCTACGAGCAGTACTTC.

The CDR3 loop reads CTLQEEEATGELFF. The CDR3 DNA reads TGCACCCTACAGGAGGAGGAGGCCACCGGGGAGCTGTTTTTT. V gene TRBV29-1 combines with J gene TRBJ2-2, with D possibly being TRBD1 or TRBD2 (5 bases each). The germline V gene has CDR1 SQVTM and CDR2 ANQGSEA. The CDR3 sequence is 14 residues long.

The rearrangement joins TRBV28 to TRBJ2-7; D ambiguous. The CDR3 is 13 amino acids. Trimming shortened V by 5 bases and J by 2 bases, and 10 bases separated the two germline ends. CDR1 and CDR2 (germline): MDHEN, SYDVKM. The CDR3 nucleotides read TGTGCCAGCAGTACCGGGTCTACCTACGAGCAGTACTTC. This translates into CASSTGSTYEQYF.

For this clone: Other DNA variants within this sample encode the same CDR3. This chain uses TRBV20-1 with TRBJ2-4; D is ambiguous. The CDR3 runs to 11 residues. Between the trimmed V and J ends, which lost 5 bases and 1 base, there was a span of 3 bases. From germline, CDR1 is DFQATT and CDR2 SNEGSKA (reference sequence). The CDR3 protein is CSASAKNIQYF. In DNA form, the CDR3 reads TGCAGTGCTTCGGCCAAAAACATTCAGTACTTC.

In its sample, this clone was seen once. The chain has TRBV7-6 and TRBJ2-5, with TRBD2 identical over 9 bases. V gave up 1 base and J gave up 5 bases; unmatched junction bases: 5. The CDR3 is 15 residues long. Per germline, CDR1 SGHVS and CDR2 FNYEAQ. The CDR3 here is CASSLVAGVRETQYF. The CDR3 bases are TGTGCCAGCAGCTTAGTAGCGGGGGTCCGGGAGACCCAGTACTTC. The whole variable domain, remainder taken from reference TRBV7-6 and TRBJ2-5, is GAGVSQSPRYKVTKRGQDVALRCDPISGHVSLYWYRQALGQGPEFLTYFNYEAQQDKSGLPNDRFSAERPEGSISTLTIQRTEQRDSAMYRCASSLVAGVRETQYFGPGTRLLVL.

This clone has only one observation. The CDR3 protein is CASSFTGTPSYEQYF. CDR3 nucleotides: TGTGCCAGCAGTTTCACCGGGACACCTTCCTACGAGCAGTACTTC. The J gene is TRBJ2-7, the V gene TRBV28, with D possibly being TRBD1 (6 bases). CDR1 and CDR2 (germline): MDHEN, SYDVKM. The CDR3 extends over 15 amino acids. Trimming cost V 3 bases and J 1 base, with 13 bases left between them. Full variable domain (missing parts from reference TRBV28 and TRBJ2-7): DVKVTQSSRYLVKRTGEKVFLECVQDMDHENMFWYRQDPGLGLRLIYFSYDVKMKEKGDIPEGYSVSREKKERFSLILESASTNQTSMYLCASSFTGTPSYEQYFGPGTRLTVT.

The chain combines TRBV7-3 with TRBJ2-5, with D hard to call. The CDR3 runs 13 residues. Germline CDR1 is SGHTA and CDR2 is FQGTGA. V was clipped by 5 bases and J by 0 bases, with 7 bases between them. CDR3 in amino acids: CASSPTYQETQYF. CDR3 DNA sequence: TGTGCCAGCAGCCCAACCTACCAAGAGACCCAGTACTTC. The whole variable domain, filled in from reference TRBV7-3 and TRBJ2-5, reads GAGVSQTPSNKVTEKGKYVELRCDPISGHTALYWYRQSLGQGPEFLIYFQGTGAADDSGLPNDRFFAVRPEGSVSTLKIQRTERGDSAVYLCASSPTYQETQYFGPGTRLLVL.

This clone occurred once. The chain is built from TRBV18 and TRBJ2-7; D perhaps matches TRBD2 (6 bases). The germline gives CDR1 KGHSH, CDR2 LQKENI. Trimming stripped 5 bases from V and 3 bases from J, with 11 bases between. This CDR3 comprises 13 residues. CDR3 residues: CASSGGVDYEQYF. The DNA for the CDR3 is TGTGCCAGCTCAGGAGGGGTCGACTACGAGCAGTACTTC.

In regard to this clone: The same CDR3 also results from other DNA sequences found in this sample. The chain links TRBV15 to TRBJ2-7; TRBD2 matches at 10 bases. This CDR3 contains 14 residues. Germline CDR1 is LNHNV and CDR2 is YYDKDF (reference sequence). After removal of 3 bases from V and 4 bases from J, the junction contained 3 bases not matched to a gene. CDR3 sequence: CATSRTSGSYEQYF. As DNA, the CDR3 is TGTGCCACCAGCAGGACTAGCGGGTCATACGAGCAGTACTTC.

The chain links TRBV4-2 to TRBJ2-3; 13 bases align to TRBD2. CDR3 size: 16 residues. The trim removed 0 bases at V and 6 bases at J, leaving 3 bases unmatched. Germline V CDR1 and CDR2: LGHNA, YNFKEQ. The DNA of the CDR3 is TGTGCCAGCAGCCAAGATCAACTAGCGGGAGGGGATACGCAGTATTTT. Translated, it gives CASSQDQLAGGDTQYF.

In DNA, the CDR3 is TGCGCCAGCAGCCCCGGGCGGTGGAACAATGAGCAGTTCTTC. Residues: CASSPGRWNNEQFF. V is TRBV5-1 and J is TRBJ2-1; no firm D call. The V and J ends lost 4 bases and 5 bases respectively, with 13 bases between them. The germline gives CDR1 SGHRS, CDR2 YFSETQ. The CDR3 consists of 14 residues.